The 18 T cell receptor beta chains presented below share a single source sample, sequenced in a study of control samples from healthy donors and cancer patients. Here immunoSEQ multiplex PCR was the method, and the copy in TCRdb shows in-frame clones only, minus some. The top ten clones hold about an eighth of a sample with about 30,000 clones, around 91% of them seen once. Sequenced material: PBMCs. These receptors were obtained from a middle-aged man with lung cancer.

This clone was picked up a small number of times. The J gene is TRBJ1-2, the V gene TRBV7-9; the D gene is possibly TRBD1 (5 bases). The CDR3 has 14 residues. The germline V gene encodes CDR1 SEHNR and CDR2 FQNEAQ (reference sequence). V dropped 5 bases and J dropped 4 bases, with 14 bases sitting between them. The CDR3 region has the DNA TGTGCCAGCAGCCCCCAATCCAGGGTCTATGGCTACACCTTC. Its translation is CASSPQSRVYGYTF.

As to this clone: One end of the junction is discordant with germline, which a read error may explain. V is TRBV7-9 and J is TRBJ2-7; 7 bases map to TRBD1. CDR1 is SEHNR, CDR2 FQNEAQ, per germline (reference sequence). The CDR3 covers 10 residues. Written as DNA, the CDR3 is TGTGCCAGCAGCTTACCCGGGACAGACTTC. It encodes CASSLPGTDF. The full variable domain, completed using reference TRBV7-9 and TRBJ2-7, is DTGVSQNPRHKITKRGQNVTFRCDPISEHNRLYWYRQTLGQGPEFLTYFQNEAQLEKSRLLSDRFSAERPKGSFSTLEIQRTEQGDSAMYLCASSLPGTDFGPGTRLTVT.

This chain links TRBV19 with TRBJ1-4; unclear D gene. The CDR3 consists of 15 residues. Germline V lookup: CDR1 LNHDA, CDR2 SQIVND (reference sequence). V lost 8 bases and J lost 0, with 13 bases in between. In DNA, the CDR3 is TGTGCCAGTGGCTTCCGGACTACAACTAATGAAAAACTGTTTTTT. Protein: CASGFRTTTNEKLFF. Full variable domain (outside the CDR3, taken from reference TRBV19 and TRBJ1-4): DGGITQSPKYLFRKEGQNVTLSCEQNLNHDAMYWYRQDPGQGLRLIYYSQIVNDFQKGDIAEGYSVSREKKESFPLTVTSAQKNPTAFYLCASGFRTTTNEKLFFGSGTQLSVL.

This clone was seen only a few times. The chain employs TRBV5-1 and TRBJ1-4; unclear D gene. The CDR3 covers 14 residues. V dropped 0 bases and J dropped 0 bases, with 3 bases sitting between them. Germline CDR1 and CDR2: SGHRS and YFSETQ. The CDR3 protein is CASSLGSTNEKLFF. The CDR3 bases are TGCGCCAGCAGCTTGGGATCAACTAATGAAAAACTGTTTTTT.

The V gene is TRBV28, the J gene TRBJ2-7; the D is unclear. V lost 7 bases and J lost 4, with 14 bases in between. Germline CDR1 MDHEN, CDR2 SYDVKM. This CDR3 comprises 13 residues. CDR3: CASTAMQSYEQYF. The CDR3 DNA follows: TGTGCCAGCACGGCGATGCAGTCATACGAGCAGTACTTC.

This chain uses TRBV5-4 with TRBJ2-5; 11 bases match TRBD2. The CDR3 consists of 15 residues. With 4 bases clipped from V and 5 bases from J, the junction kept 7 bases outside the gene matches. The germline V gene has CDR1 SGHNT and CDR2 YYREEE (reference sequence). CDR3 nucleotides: TGTGCCAGCAGCCAATTAGCGGGGGGGCGGGAGACCCAGTACTTC. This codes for CASSQLAGGRETQYF.

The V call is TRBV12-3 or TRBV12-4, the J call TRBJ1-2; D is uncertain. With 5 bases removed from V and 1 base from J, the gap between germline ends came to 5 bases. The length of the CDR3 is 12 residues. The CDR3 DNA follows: TGTGCCAGCAGTCAGAGTAACTATGGCTACACCTTC. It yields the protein CASSQSNYGYTF.

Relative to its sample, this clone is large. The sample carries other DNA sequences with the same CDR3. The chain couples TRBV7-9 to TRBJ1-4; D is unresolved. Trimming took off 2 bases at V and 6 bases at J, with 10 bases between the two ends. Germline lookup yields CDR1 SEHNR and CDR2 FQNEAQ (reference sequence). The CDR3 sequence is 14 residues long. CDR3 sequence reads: CASSLRREDEKLFF. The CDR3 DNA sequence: TGTGCCAGCAGCTTACGGAGAGAGGATGAAAAACTGTTTTTT. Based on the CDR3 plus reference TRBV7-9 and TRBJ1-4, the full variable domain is DTGVSQNPRHKITKRGQNVTFRCDPISEHNRLYWYRQTLGQGPEFLTYFQNEAQLEKSRLLSDRFSAERPKGSFSTLEIQRTEQGDSAMYLCASSLRREDEKLFFGSGTQLSVL.

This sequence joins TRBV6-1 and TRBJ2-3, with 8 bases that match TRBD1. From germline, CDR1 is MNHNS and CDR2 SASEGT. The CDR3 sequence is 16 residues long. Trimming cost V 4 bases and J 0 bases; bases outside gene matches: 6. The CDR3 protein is CASSAGTGSSTDTQYF. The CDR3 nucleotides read TGTGCCAGCAGTGCTGGGACAGGATCTAGCACAGATACGCAGTATTTT.

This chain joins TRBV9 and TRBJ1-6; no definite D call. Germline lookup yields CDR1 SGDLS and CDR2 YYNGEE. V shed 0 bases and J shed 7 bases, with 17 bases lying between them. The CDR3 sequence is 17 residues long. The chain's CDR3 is CASSVDRSGDANSPLHF. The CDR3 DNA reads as TGTGCCAGCAGCGTAGATAGGTCAGGTGATGCCAATTCACCCCTCCACTTT.

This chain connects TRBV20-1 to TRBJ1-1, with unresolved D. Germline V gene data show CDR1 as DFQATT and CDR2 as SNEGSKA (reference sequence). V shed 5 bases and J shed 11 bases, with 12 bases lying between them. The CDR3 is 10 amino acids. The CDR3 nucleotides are TGCAGTGCTTTCCAGACTCGGGCTTTCTTT. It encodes CSAFQTRAFF.

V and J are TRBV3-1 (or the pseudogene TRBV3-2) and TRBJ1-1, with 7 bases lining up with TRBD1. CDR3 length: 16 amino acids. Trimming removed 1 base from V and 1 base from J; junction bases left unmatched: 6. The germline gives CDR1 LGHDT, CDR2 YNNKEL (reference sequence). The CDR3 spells CASSQGSWDRNTEAFF. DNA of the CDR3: TGTGCCAGCAGCCAAGGATCCTGGGACAGGAACACTGAAGCTTTCTTT.

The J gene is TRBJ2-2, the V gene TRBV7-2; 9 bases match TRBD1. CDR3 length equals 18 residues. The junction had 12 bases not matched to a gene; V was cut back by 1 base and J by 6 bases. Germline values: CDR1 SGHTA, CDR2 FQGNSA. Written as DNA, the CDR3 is TGTGCCAGCAGCTTAGATACCCCCGGGACAGGGAATCCCGGGGAGCTGTTTTTT. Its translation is CASSLDTPGTGNPGELFF.

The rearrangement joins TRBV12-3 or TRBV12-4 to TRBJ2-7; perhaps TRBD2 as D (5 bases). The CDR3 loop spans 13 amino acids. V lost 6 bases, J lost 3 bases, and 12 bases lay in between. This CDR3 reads CASREGTNYEQYF. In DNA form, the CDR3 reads TGTGCCAGCAGAGAGGGAACAAACTACGAGCAGTACTTC.

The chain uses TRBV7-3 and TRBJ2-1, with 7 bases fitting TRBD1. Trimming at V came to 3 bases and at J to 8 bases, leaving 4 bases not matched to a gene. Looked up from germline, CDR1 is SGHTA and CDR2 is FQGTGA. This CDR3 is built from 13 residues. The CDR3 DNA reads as TGTGCCAGCAGCTTTGGGACAGACGATGAGCAGTTCTTC. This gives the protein CASSFGTDDEQFF.

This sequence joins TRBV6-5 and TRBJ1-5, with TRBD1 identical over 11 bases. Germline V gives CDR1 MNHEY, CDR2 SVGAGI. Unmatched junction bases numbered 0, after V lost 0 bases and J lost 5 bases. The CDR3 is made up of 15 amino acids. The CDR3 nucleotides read TGTGCCAGCAGTTACTCGGGACAGGGGGATCAGCCCCAGCATTTT. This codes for CASSYSGQGDQPQHF.

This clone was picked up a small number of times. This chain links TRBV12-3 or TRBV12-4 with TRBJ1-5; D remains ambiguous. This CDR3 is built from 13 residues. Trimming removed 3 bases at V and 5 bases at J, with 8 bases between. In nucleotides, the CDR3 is TGTGCCAGCAGTTTGGCGGTAGATCAGCCCCAGCATTTT. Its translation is CASSLAVDQPQHF.

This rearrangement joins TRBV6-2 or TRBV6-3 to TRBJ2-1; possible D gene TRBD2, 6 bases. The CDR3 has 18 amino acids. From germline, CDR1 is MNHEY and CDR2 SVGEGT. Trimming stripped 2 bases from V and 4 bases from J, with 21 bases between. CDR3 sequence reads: CASSYATDGSRAYNEQFF. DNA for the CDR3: TGTGCCAGCAGTTACGCTACAGACGGGAGTCGGGCGTACAATGAGCAGTTCTTC.